The 31 T cell receptor beta chains given below trace back to one sample, sequenced in a study of cytomegalovirus exposure and HLA in healthy donors. Some clones are missing from TCRdb's copy, which holds only in-frame ones; the method was immunoSEQ multiplex PCR. The repertoire holds 250,000 or so clones, with around 89% as singletons. Sequences were obtained from PBMCs. These receptors were collected from a woman under 30 in good health and CMV-seronegative.

The J gene is TRBJ2-5, the V gene TRBV18; D might be TRBD1 (6 bases). Germline values: CDR1 KGHSH, CDR2 LQKENI. V gave up 6 bases and J gave up 4 bases, with 12 bases separating them. The CDR3 is 13 amino acids. The CDR3 nucleotides read TGTGCCAGCTCTACAACAGGGTCAGAGACCCAGTACTTC. This translates into CASSTTGSETQYF.

The chain couples TRBV27 to TRBJ2-7; 7 bases align to TRBD2. Germline CDR1 is MNHEY and CDR2 is SMNVEV (reference sequence). The CDR3 has 14 amino acids. V trimming: 1 base; J trimming: 7 bases; junction bases outside the gene matches: 7. CDR3 in amino acids: CASSLLGAGDEQYV. As DNA, the CDR3 is TGTGCCAGCAGTTTATTAGGGGCGGGGGATGAGCAGTACGTC.

In this sample, this clone turned up a few times. CDR3 loop: CASSLEFVNYGYTF. The DNA of the CDR3 is TGCGCCAGCAGCTTGGAATTCGTTAACTATGGCTACACCTTC. This chain links TRBV5-1 with TRBJ1-2; D not resolved. With 0 bases removed from V and 1 base from J, the gap between germline ends came to 7 bases. This CDR3 comprises 14 residues. Germline V gene lookup returns CDR1 SGHRS and CDR2 YFSETQ.

The V gene is TRBV5-6, the J gene TRBJ2-5, with 9 nucleotides matching TRBD1. This CDR3 contains 15 residues. Losses at the gene ends were 1 base for V and 3 bases for J; bases not matched to a gene: 4. Germline V gene data show CDR1 as SGHDT and CDR2 as YYEEEE. CDR3 amino acids: CASSLLGQGEETQYF. The CDR3 nucleotides are TGTGCCAGCAGCTTGTTGGGACAGGGTGAAGAGACCCAGTACTTC.

The V call is TRBV6-6, the J call TRBJ2-7, with 9 bases that match TRBD1. The CDR3 is 14 amino acids. Trimming at V came to 5 bases and at J to 7 bases, leaving 9 bases not matched to a gene. Germline V gene sequence: CDR1 MNHNY, CDR2 SVGAGI (reference sequence). CDR3 nucleotides: TGTGCCAGCAGTGAGGCCGGGACAGGGAGGGAGCAGTACGTC. It codes for CASSEAGTGREQYV.

CDR3 in DNA: TGTGCCAGCAGTGAAGCTCTAGATTACAATGAGCAGTTCTTC. Translating gives CASSEALDYNEQFF. The chain joins TRBV6-1 to TRBJ2-1; D is undetermined. Germline V gene data show CDR1 as MNHNS and CDR2 as SASEGT. Trimming took 0 bases from V and 4 from J, leaving 7 bases between them. This CDR3 is 14 amino acids long.

The chain combines TRBV28 with TRBJ1-3, with D possibly being TRBD1 (5 bases). From germline, CDR1 is MDHEN and CDR2 SYDVKM. The ends were cut back, 5 bases at V and 0 bases at J, with 8 bases in the middle. This CDR3 is built from 14 residues. CDR3 nucleotides: TGTGCCAGCAGTGCCACAGGCTCTGGAAACACCATATATTTT. Translation: CASSATGSGNTIYF.

The V gene is TRBV4-1, the J gene TRBJ1-5, with D perhaps matching TRBD1 (5 bases). V was trimmed by 1 base and J by 1 base, leaving 11 bases between them. Germline CDR1 reads MGHRA; CDR2 reads YSYEKL. The CDR3 contains 16 residues. CDR3: CASSQVRGPSNQPQHF. CDR3 nucleotide sequence: TGCGCCAGCAGCCAAGTTAGGGGCCCCAGCAATCAGCCCCAGCATTTT.

The rearrangement links TRBV5-1 to TRBJ1-5, with D hard to call. Trimming removed 5 bases from V and 5 bases from J, with 11 bases in between. Germline assignment: CDR1 SGHRS and CDR2 YFSETQ. The CDR3 runs to 13 residues. As DNA, the CDR3 is TGCGCCAGCAGAGTGAGCGACGATCAGCCCCAGCATTTT. Encoded protein: CASRVSDDQPQHF.

V usage is TRBV7-9 and J usage is TRBJ2-2; 7 bases map to TRBD1. Germline CDR1 and CDR2: SEHNR and FQNEAQ (reference sequence). This CDR3 contains 16 residues. V shed 4 bases, J shed 4 bases, and the junction held 9 bases outside the gene matches. The CDR3 DNA is TGTGCCAGCAGCTCCAGGGGGTTCCCTACCACCGGGGAGCTGTTTTTT. It codes for CASSSRGFPTTGELFF.

The V call is TRBV6-1, the J call TRBJ2-5; 7 positions match TRBD1. The germline V gene has CDR1 MNHNS and CDR2 SASEGT. The CDR3 is made up of 15 amino acids. V dropped 5 bases and J dropped 5; count of bases not matched to a gene: 11. DNA for the CDR3: TGTGCCAGCAGTCTAGACAGGGTAGAGTTTGAGACCCAGTACTTC. Its translation: CASSLDRVEFETQYF.

The chain joins TRBV7-9 to TRBJ2-1; 8 nucleotides match TRBD2. The ends lost 0 bases at V and 5 bases at J; junction bases unmatched: 6. CDR1 and CDR2 from the germline V gene are SEHNR and FQNEAQ (reference sequence). CDR3 length equals 16 residues. The CDR3 reads CASSLAGAGAHNEQFF. The CDR3 DNA follows: TGTGCCAGCAGCTTAGCGGGAGCGGGGGCACACAATGAGCAGTTCTTC.

As regards this clone: Other DNA sequences in the same sample also yield this CDR3. The chain combines TRBV6-5 with TRBJ2-7; TRBD1 aligns across 7 bases. The CDR3 runs 14 residues. CDR1 is MNHEY, CDR2 SVGAGI, per germline. The V segment lost 0 bases and the J segment 4 bases; nucleotides outside the gene matches: 3. Written as DNA, the CDR3 is TGTGCCAGCAGTTACTCGGACAGGTTGTACGAGCAGTACTTC. Residues: CASSYSDRLYEQYF.

The V and J genes are TRBV7-2 and TRBJ2-1; 11 bases line up with TRBD2. Per the germline V gene, CDR1 is SGHTA and CDR2 is FQGNSA. CDR3 length equals 16 residues. V dropped 0 bases and J dropped 9; count of bases not matched to a gene: 7. The CDR3 here is CASSLAASGGRGEQFF. DNA for the CDR3: TGTGCCAGCAGCTTAGCAGCTAGCGGGGGGAGGGGTGAGCAGTTCTTC.

The rearrangement links TRBV5-4 to TRBJ1-2; 9 bases fit TRBD1. CDR3 length: 13 amino acids. Germline V lookup: CDR1 SGHNT, CDR2 YYREEE (reference sequence). The V segment lost 3 bases and the J segment 8 bases; nucleotides outside the gene matches: 5. Here the CDR3 reads CASSWDRVRGYTF. Written as DNA, the CDR3 is TGTGCCAGCAGCTGGGACAGGGTTCGCGGCTACACCTTC.

J is TRBJ1-2 and V is TRBV28, with 10 positions matching TRBD1. V lost 3 bases, J lost 8 bases, and 6 bases stayed unmatched. There are 14 residues in the CDR3. From germline, CDR1 is MDHEN and CDR2 SYDVKM. Here the CDR3 DNA reads TGTGCCAGCAGTTTTATGGGACAGGGGAGGGGCTACACCTTC. Translated, it gives CASSFMGQGRGYTF.

The chain joins TRBV19 to TRBJ1-2, with a possible D match to TRBD1 (6 bases). The germline V gene has CDR1 LNHDA and CDR2 SQIVND (reference sequence). The V and J ends lost 3 bases and 6 bases respectively, with 17 bases between them. The CDR3 totals 15 residues. Written as DNA, the CDR3 is TGTGCCAGTAGTATCGCCGACGGACAGCTGGATGGCTACACCTTC. Translation gives CASSIADGQLDGYTF. The whole variable domain, remainder taken from reference TRBV19 and TRBJ1-2, is DGGITQSPKYLFRKEGQNVTLSCEQNLNHDAMYWYRQDPGQGLRLIYYSQIVNDFQKGDIAEGYSVSREKKESFPLTVTSAQKNPTAFYLCASSIADGQLDGYTFGSGTRLTVV.

The rearrangement links TRBV2 to TRBJ2-4; 7 bases are a match to TRBD1. In germline, CDR1 is SNHLY, CDR2 FYNNEI. The CDR3 consists of 14 residues. J lost 0 bases, V lost 11 bases, and 7 bases had no gene match. CDR3 sequence reads: CAGGTGVAKNIQYF. DNA of the CDR3: TGTGCCGGCGGTACAGGGGTAGCCAAAAACATTCAGTACTTC.

The V gene is TRBV6-5, the J gene TRBJ1-1; maybe TRBD1 (5 bases). Germline V gives CDR1 MNHEY, CDR2 SVGAGI. The germline V and J ends were trimmed by 2 bases and 4 bases, with 17 bases remaining between them. The CDR3 length is 16 residues. The CDR3 DNA is TGTGCCAGCAGTTACAGGTTAGCAGGGCGGCGCACTGAAGCTTTCTTT. It encodes CASSYRLAGRRTEAFF.

This chain joins TRBV18 and TRBJ1-2; possibly TRBD1 for D (6 bases). V lost 3 bases to trimming and J lost 2 bases, with 7 bases between them. There are 13 residues in the CDR3. Germline-derived CDR1 and CDR2 are KGHSH and LQKENI. The CDR3 nucleotides read TGTGCCAGCTCACCCAGGGGAAACTATGGCTACACCTTC. Amino acids: CASSPRGNYGYTF.

V usage is TRBV4-1 and J usage is TRBJ2-7, with D maybe TRBD1 (6 bases). The germline V gene encodes CDR1 MGHRA and CDR2 YSYEKL. The CDR3 runs 16 residues. V was pared by 3 bases and J by 1 base, with 16 bases between. CDR3 DNA sequence: TGCGCCAGCAGCCACCCCACAGGGTGGAGGTCCTACGAGCAGTACGTC. As protein: CASSHPTGWRSYEQYV.

This clone was seen only a few times. The chain carries TRBV2 and TRBJ1-2; 7 bases match TRBD1. The CDR3 spans 12 residues. Germline CDR1 and CDR2: SNHLY and FYNNEI. V gave up 4 bases and J gave up 4 bases; unmatched junction bases: 0. CDR3 amino acids: CASSGQGYGYTF. DNA of the CDR3: TGTGCCAGCAGTGGACAGGGCTATGGCTACACCTTC.

This rearrangement joins TRBV7-6 to TRBJ2-3; 10 nucleotides agree with TRBD2. Germline CDR1 and CDR2: SGHVS and FNYEAQ. The CDR3 is made up of 16 amino acids. V dropped 1 base and J dropped 4; count of bases not matched to a gene: 5. The CDR3 spells CASSLVPSGGADTQYF. The CDR3 nucleotides are TGTGCCAGCAGCTTAGTACCTAGCGGGGGAGCAGATACGCAGTATTTT.

This clone was detected only once. This rearrangement joins TRBV21-1 to TRBJ2-5; the DNA was not compared with TRBD1, the D call given in the table. TRBV21-1 corresponds to a pseudogene. The CDR3 runs to 15 residues. CDR3 bases: TGTGCCAGCAGCAAGCCGACAGGGCGACAGGAGACCCAGTACTTC. Protein sequence: CASSKPTGRQETQYF.

The chain joins TRBV7-9 to TRBJ1-2, with a weak D call TRBD1 (6 bases). CDR1 is SEHNR, CDR2 FQNEAQ, per germline (reference sequence). Trimming pared 5 bases from V and 4 bases from J, leaving 17 bases between. The CDR3 loop spans 15 amino acids. The CDR3 nucleotides are TGTGCCAGCAGCATTCGACAGGCCGCCTTCTATGGCTACACCTTC. Its protein product is CASSIRQAAFYGYTF.

The J gene is TRBJ2-5, the V gene TRBV2; D is unclear. The CDR3 consists of 13 residues. Between the trimmed V and J ends, which lost 4 bases and 1 base, there was a span of 7 bases. Per the germline V gene, CDR1 is SNHLY and CDR2 is FYNNEI. CDR3 amino acids: CASSVHSQETQYF. CDR3 coding DNA: TGTGCCAGCAGTGTTCACAGCCAAGAGACCCAGTACTTC.

V is TRBV28 and J is TRBJ1-6; no clear D. The germline V gene encodes CDR1 MDHEN and CDR2 SYDVKM. This CDR3 is built from 15 residues. The ends were cut back, 3 bases at V and 9 bases at J, with 15 bases in the middle. The CDR3, as DNA: TGTGCCAGCAGTTTTTCCGGGATGGGTCTTTCACCCCTCCACTTT. Protein sequence: CASSFSGMGLSPLHF.

The gene calls are TRBV7-6 and TRBJ1-2; 7 nucleotides align to TRBD1. V trimming: 4 bases; J trimming: 3 bases; junction bases outside the gene matches: 14. Germline V CDR1 and CDR2: SGHVS, FNYEAQ. The CDR3 runs 17 residues. This chain's CDR3 is CASSSEQGRVFDYGYTF. In nucleotides, the CDR3 is TGTGCCAGCAGCTCAGAACAGGGGCGGGTGTTCGACTATGGCTACACCTTC.

The genes are TRBV5-1 and TRBJ2-2, with no clear D. This CDR3 spans 15 amino acids. Per the germline V gene, CDR1 is SGHRS and CDR2 is YFSETQ. V lost 0 bases and J 6 bases, leaving 12 bases between the germline ends. The CDR3 protein is CASSLGLELAGELFF. DNA for the CDR3: TGCGCCAGCAGCTTGGGGCTAGAGTTGGCCGGGGAGCTGTTTTTT.

The chain employs TRBV13 and TRBJ2-7; no clear D gene. The CDR3 has 12 amino acids. V lost 5 bases and J lost 3, with 8 bases in between. Germline V gene lookup returns CDR1 PRHDT and CDR2 FYEKMQ (reference sequence). The CDR3 spells CASSDGYYEQYV. The CDR3 coding sequence is TGTGCCAGCAGCGACGGATACTACGAGCAGTACGTC.

This clone was recorded only once. The rearrangement uses TRBV27 and TRBJ2-2, with TRBD1 matching 11 bases. Germline trimming cut 4 bases from V and 7 bases from J; bases unmatched to any gene: 5. The CDR3 contains 15 residues. CDR1 is MNHEY and CDR2 is SMNVEV in the germline V gene (reference sequence). This CDR3 is CASSWTGGAGGELFF. The DNA of the CDR3 is TGTGCCAGCAGTTGGACAGGGGGCGCGGGCGGGGAGCTGTTTTTT.